This is a list of T cell receptor beta chains from one sample in a study of T cell changes during pregnancy in multiple sclerosis. TCRdb's table, derived via immunoSEQ multiplex PCR, lists solely in-frame clones and lacks some. The table records over 50,000 clones, roughly nine tenths of them present only once. Sequencing was performed on CD4+ T cells from peripheral blood mononuclear cells, taken in the third trimester of pregnancy. The receptors derive from a female donor with multiple sclerosis, enrolled in a pregnancy study. The CDR3 runs from the conserved cysteine through the conserved F or W. The D gene is left open where the match is weak. Size is omitted from some rows. Given values are once, few, many or a class for expanded clones.

v_gene: TRBV29-1
abundance: once
d_gene: TRBD2
j_gene: TRBJ2-5
CDR3nt: TGCAGCGTTCTAGCGGGAGACCAAGAGACCCAGTACTTC
CDR3aa: CSVLAGDQETQYF

v_gene: TRBV27
abundance: -
d_gene: TRBD2
j_gene: TRBJ2-7
CDR3nt: TGTGCCAGCAGTTTATCACTAGCGGGTACCTACGAGCAGTACTTC
CDR3aa: CASSLSLAGTYEQYF

v_gene: TRBV5-6
abundance: -
d_gene: -
j_gene: TRBJ1-1
CDR3nt: TGTGCCAGCAGAAACAGCATGAACACTGAAGCTTTCTTT
CDR3aa: CASRNSMNTEAFF

v_gene: TRBV14
abundance: -
d_gene: TRBD1
j_gene: TRBJ1-1
CDR3nt: TGTGCCAGCAGCCATGGGACAGGGTTGGGCACTGAAGCTTTCTTT
CDR3aa: CASSHGTGLGTEAFF

v_gene: TRBV7-6
abundance: -
d_gene: TRBD2
j_gene: TRBJ2-7
CDR3nt: TGTGCCAGCAGCAACCCCGGGACTAGCGGGTCTCATTCCTACGAGCAGTACTTC
CDR3aa: CASSNPGTSGSHSYEQYF

v_gene: TRBV6-5
abundance: -
d_gene: -
j_gene: TRBJ2-7
CDR3nt: TGTGCCAGCAGTTACTCGGTAGGGAGCTCCTACGAGCAGTACTTC
CDR3aa: CASSYSVGSSYEQYF

v_gene: TRBV2
abundance: few
d_gene: -
j_gene: TRBJ1-5
CDR3nt: TGTGCCAGCAGTGAACGTCCTCCTGATCAGCCCCAGCATTTT
CDR3aa: CASSERPPDQPQHF

v_gene: TRBV11-2
abundance: -
d_gene: TRBD2
j_gene: TRBJ2-3
CDR3nt: TGTGCCAGCAGCTTAAGGGGTAGCGGGGGCACAGATACGCAGTATTTT
CDR3aa: CASSLRGSGGTDTQYF

v_gene: TRBV25-1
abundance: -
d_gene: -
j_gene: TRBJ2-7
CDR3nt: TGTGCCAGCAGTGGGGAGAACTTCCTCGCGCAGTACTTC
CDR3aa: CASSGENFLAQYF

v_gene: TRBV5-1
abundance: -
d_gene: TRBD1
j_gene: TRBJ2-7
CDR3nt: TGCGCCAGCAGCTGGGGGACAGAAAGCTCCTACGAGCAGTACTTC
CDR3aa: CASSWGTESSYEQYF

v_gene: TRBV9
abundance: once
d_gene: TRBD2
j_gene: TRBJ2-2
CDR3nt: TGTGCCAGCAGCGAGCGGGGGGACAGCTATAACACCGGGGAGCTGTTTTTT
CDR3aa: CASSERGDSYNTGELFF

v_gene: TRBV10-3
abundance: -
d_gene: TRBD1
j_gene: TRBJ2-7
CDR3nt: TGTGCCATCAGTGAGTCCACGACAGGGTGGAAAAGCTCCTACGAGCAGTACTTC
CDR3aa: CAISESTTGWKSSYEQYF

v_gene: TRBV7-2
abundance: -
d_gene: TRBD2
j_gene: TRBJ2-1
CDR3nt: TGTGCCAGCAGCGACCGGACTAGCGGGAGCAACAATGAGCAGTTCTTC
CDR3aa: CASSDRTSGSNNEQFF

v_gene: TRBV4-3
abundance: few
d_gene: -
j_gene: TRBJ1-6
CDR3nt: TGCGCCAGCAGCCATGCCGGGTCCTCTATCAATTCACCCCTCCACTTT
CDR3aa: CASSHAGSSINSPLHF

v_gene: TRBV7-2
abundance: -
d_gene: -
j_gene: TRBJ2-5
CDR3nt: TGTGCCAGCAGCGCCACATGGGGGGGCGTAGGAGAAGAGACCCAGTACTTC
CDR3aa: CASSATWGGVGEETQYF

v_gene: TRBV27
abundance: -
d_gene: TRBD1
j_gene: TRBJ1-2
CDR3nt: TGTGCCAGCGGACAGGGGTCTGGCTACACCTTC
CDR3aa: CASGQGSGYTF

v_gene: TRBV28
abundance: -
d_gene: -
j_gene: TRBJ2-1
CDR3nt: TGTGCCAGCAGTTCCTCCCCGAGGGGGGGATCCCTCTTC
CDR3aa: CASSSSPRGGSLF

v_gene: TRBV6-5
abundance: -
d_gene: -
j_gene: TRBJ1-3
CDR3nt: TGTGCCAGCAGTTCAGGGTTACCTGGAAACACCATATATTTT
CDR3aa: CASSSGLPGNTIYF